The entry that follows covers one T cell receptor beta chain sequence. Both 60 Vbeta primers and 13 Jbeta primers went into the PCR. Assay: immunoSEQ multiplex PCR; the TCRdb copy retains only in-frame clones and omits some. The profile shows over 85,000 clones, 60% to 80% of them singletons. The entry originates in a study of cytomegalovirus exposure and HLA in healthy donors. The germline CDR1 and CDR2 sequences are SGHDT and YYEEEE. Trimming cost V 2 bases and J 7 bases, with 15 bases left between them. This CDR3 comprises 14 residues. The sequencing input was PBMCs. This rearrangement joins TRBV5-6 to TRBJ1-2; tentatively, D is TRBD1 (5 bases). This TCR came from a woman aged 40 to 50 in good health and CMV-seronegative. CDR3 protein: CASSLAGPIGGYTF. The DNA for the CDR3 is TGTGCCAGCAGCTTAGCAGGGCCTATAGGTGGCTACACCTTC. The full variable domain, with the rest looked up from reference TRBV5-6 and TRBJ1-2, is DAGVTQSPTHLIKTRGQQVTLRCSPKSGHDTVSWYQQALGQGPQFIFQYYEEEERQRGNFPDRFSGHQFPNYSSELNVNALLLGDSALYLCASSLAGPIGGYTFGSGTRLTVV.